The present T cell receptor beta chain was sequenced within a study of blood T cell repertoires in COVID-19. About the research overall: In each case, the material was cDNA or gDNA derived from T cells, B-cell-depleted T cells, or PBMCs.

CDR3 length: 16 residues. Trimming at V came to 1 base and at J to 5 bases, leaving 8 bases not matched to a gene. CDR1 and CDR2 from the germline V gene are LNHNV and YYDKDF (reference sequence). Here immunoSEQ multiplex PCR was the method, and the copy in TCRdb shows in-frame clones only, minus some. This sample has 190,000 or so clones, with around 78% found just once. The chain carries TRBV15 and TRBJ2-7, with 10 bases lining up with TRBD1. The receptor comes from a woman of 80 years or more with active or convalescent COVID-19. Sequenced input: peripheral blood. CDR3 amino acids: CATSRGTGQGSNEQYF. CDR3 coding DNA: TGTGCCACCAGCAGAGGGACGGGACAGGGGTCTAACGAGCAGTACTTC. Using reference TRBV15 and TRBJ2-7 for the parts outside the CDR3, the full variable domain is DAMVIQNPRYQVTQFGKPVTLSCSQTLNHNVMYWYQQKSSQAPKLLFHYYDKDFNNEADTPDNFQSRRPNTSFCFLDIRSPGLGDTAMYLCATSRGTGQGSNEQYFGPGTRLTVT.